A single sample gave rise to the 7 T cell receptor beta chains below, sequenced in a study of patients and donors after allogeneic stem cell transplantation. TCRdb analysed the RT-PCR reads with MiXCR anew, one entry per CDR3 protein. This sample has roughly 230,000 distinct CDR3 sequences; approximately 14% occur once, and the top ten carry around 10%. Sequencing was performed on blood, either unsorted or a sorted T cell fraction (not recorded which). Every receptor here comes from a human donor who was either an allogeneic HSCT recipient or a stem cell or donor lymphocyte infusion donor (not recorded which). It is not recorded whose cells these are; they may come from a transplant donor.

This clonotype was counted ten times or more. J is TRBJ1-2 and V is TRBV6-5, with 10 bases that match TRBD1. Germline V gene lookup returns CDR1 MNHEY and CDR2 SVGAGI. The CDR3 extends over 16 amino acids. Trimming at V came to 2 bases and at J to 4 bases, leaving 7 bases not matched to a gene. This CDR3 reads CASSYAGTGALYGYTF. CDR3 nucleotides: TGTGCCAGCAGTTACGCGGGGACAGGGGCCCTCTATGGCTACACCTTC.

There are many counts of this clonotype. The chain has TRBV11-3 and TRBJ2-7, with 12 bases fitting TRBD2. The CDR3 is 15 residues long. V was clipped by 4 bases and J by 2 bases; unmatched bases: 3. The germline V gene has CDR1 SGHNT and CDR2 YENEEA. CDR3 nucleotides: TGTGCCAGCAGCTACGGACTAGCGGGAACCTACGAGCAGTACTTC. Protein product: CASSYGLAGTYEQYF.

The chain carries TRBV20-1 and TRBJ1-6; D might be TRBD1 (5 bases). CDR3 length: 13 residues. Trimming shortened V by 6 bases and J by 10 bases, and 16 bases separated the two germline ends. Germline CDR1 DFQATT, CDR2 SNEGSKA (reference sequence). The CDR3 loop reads CSAPHGGDSPLHF. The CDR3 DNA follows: TGCAGTGCCCCTCACGGAGGGGACTCACCCCTCCACTTT.

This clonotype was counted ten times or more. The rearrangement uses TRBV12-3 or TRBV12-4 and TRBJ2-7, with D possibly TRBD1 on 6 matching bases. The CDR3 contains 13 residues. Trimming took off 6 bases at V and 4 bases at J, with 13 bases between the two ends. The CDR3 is CASSSPGVYEQYF. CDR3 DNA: TGTGCCAGCAGCTCCCCAGGGGTTTACGAGCAGTACTTC.

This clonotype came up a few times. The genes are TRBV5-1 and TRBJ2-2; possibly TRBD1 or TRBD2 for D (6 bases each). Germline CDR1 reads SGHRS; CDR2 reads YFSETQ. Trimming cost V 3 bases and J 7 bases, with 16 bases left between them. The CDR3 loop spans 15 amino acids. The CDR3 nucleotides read TGCGCCAGCAGCTACGTTGGGGGGCAAAACGGGGAGCTGTTTTTT. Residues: CASSYVGGQNGELFF. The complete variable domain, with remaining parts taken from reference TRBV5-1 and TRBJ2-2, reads KAGVTQTPRYLIKTRGQQVTLSCSPISGHRSVSWYQQTPGQGLQFLFEYFSETQRNKGNFPGRFSGRQFSNSRSEMNVSTLELGDSALYLCASSYVGGQNGELFFGEGSRLTVL.

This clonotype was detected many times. The CDR3, as DNA: TGTGCCAGCAGCCAAGATCTAGCCAGGGGCACTGAAGCTTTCTTT. Protein product: CASSQDLARGTEAFF. The genes are TRBV4-2 and TRBJ1-1; the D gene is possibly TRBD1 (6 bases). The germline CDR1 and CDR2 sequences are LGHNA and YNFKEQ. This CDR3 is built from 15 residues. Trimming left V 0 bases short and J 4 bases short, with 12 bases between.

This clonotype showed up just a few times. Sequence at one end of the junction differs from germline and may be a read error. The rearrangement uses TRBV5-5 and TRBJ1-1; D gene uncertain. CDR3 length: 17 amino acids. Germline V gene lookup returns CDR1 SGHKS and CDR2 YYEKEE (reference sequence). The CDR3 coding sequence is TGTGCCAGCAGCTTTAAGCCGCAGGATGGGGTACTCACTGAAGTTTTCTTT. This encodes CASSFKPQDGVLTEVFF.